This entry lists 25 T cell receptor beta chains sequenced from one sample in a study of blood T cell repertoires in COVID-19. The repertoire was sequenced with immunoSEQ multiplex PCR; TCRdb's copy has only in-frame clones and lacks some. This sample has over 200,000 clones, with 75% to 90% found just once. The specimen was PBMCs or T cells enriched from blood (not recorded which). These receptors originate from a woman aged 30 to 39 who had been exposed to COVID-19.

J is TRBJ1-2 and V is TRBV12-3 or TRBV12-4; D perhaps matches TRBD1 (6 bases). The CDR3 covers 13 residues. Trimming removed 7 bases at V and 7 bases at J, with 16 bases between. The CDR3 loop reads CASTAGVRGGYTF. Here the CDR3 DNA reads TGTGCCAGCACCGCAGGGGTTCGGGGTGGCTACACCTTC.

The J gene is TRBJ2-2, the V gene TRBV28; weak D call: TRBD1 (5 bases). Trimming removed 2 bases at V and 6 bases at J, with 10 bases between. Germline assignment: CDR1 MDHEN and CDR2 SYDVKM. The CDR3 has 14 amino acids. CDR3 DNA sequence: TGTGCCAGCAGTTTACAGGGTTGGGCCGGGGAGCTGTTTTTT. This sequence encodes CASSLQGWAGELFF.

The gene calls are TRBV19 and TRBJ2-1; 8 nucleotides line up with TRBD2. The CDR3 has 14 amino acids. J was trimmed by 4 bases and V by 3 bases; bases with no gene match: 2. Germline V CDR1 and CDR2: LNHDA, SQIVND (reference sequence). The CDR3 DNA is TGTGCCAGTAGTATGCGGGAGGTGTACAATGAGCAGTTCTTC. It codes for CASSMREVYNEQFF. Looking up the rest from reference TRBV19 and TRBJ2-1 gives the full variable domain: DGGITQSPKYLFRKEGQNVTLSCEQNLNHDAMYWYRQDPGQGLRLIYYSQIVNDFQKGDIAEGYSVSREKKESFPLTVTSAQKNPTAFYLCASSMREVYNEQFFGPGTRLTVL.

The chain recombines TRBV18 with TRBJ2-1; TRBD2 aligns across 7 bases. V was pared by 2 bases and J by 3 bases, with 10 bases of the junction left unmatched. This CDR3 has 17 residues. Looked up from germline, CDR1 is KGHSH and CDR2 is LQKENI. The CDR3: CASSPTSEITYYNEQFF. CDR3 sequence (DNA): TGTGCCAGCTCACCAACTAGCGAGATAACTTACTACAATGAGCAGTTCTTC.

The rearrangement joins TRBV5-6 to TRBJ1-2; D remains ambiguous. The V gene lost 0 bases and the J gene lost 10 bases, with 10 bases spanning the gap. The CDR3 totals 12 residues. CDR1 and CDR2 from the germline V gene are SGHDT and YYEEEE. CDR3 region: CASSLGSRPYTF. The CDR3 region has the DNA TGTGCCAGCAGCTTGGGGAGTCGTCCCTACACCTTC.

The rearrangement joins TRBV29-1 to TRBJ1-5; D gene ambiguous. This CDR3 is built from 12 residues. Trimming removed 4 bases from V and 0 bases from J, with 4 bases in between. CDR1 SQVTM and CDR2 ANQGSEA come from the germline V gene. The CDR3 loop reads CSVVVSNQPQHF. CDR3 nucleotide sequence: TGCAGCGTTGTAGTTAGCAATCAGCCCCAGCATTTT.

This clone was seen just once. The chain links TRBV5-1 to TRBJ1-1; TRBD1 aligns across 9 bases. V was clipped by 1 base and J by 4 bases; unmatched bases: 11. Germline V lookup: CDR1 SGHRS, CDR2 YFSETQ. The length of the CDR3 is 17 residues. CDR3 sequence: CASSLRQGGPLATEAFF. As DNA, the CDR3 is TGCGCCAGCAGCTTGAGACAGGGGGGGCCTCTAGCCACTGAAGCTTTCTTT.

V gene TRBV5-1 combines with J gene TRBJ2-7; 9 positions match TRBD2. Germline loops: CDR1 SGHRS, CDR2 YFSETQ. Trimming cost V 4 bases and J 5 bases; bases outside gene matches: 7. The CDR3 runs 14 residues. CDR3 sequence (DNA): TGCGCCAGCAGCCTTGGGACTAGCTACCACGAGCAGTACTTC. As protein: CASSLGTSYHEQYF.

This clone appeared a single time. V usage is TRBV6-5 and J usage is TRBJ1-3; a weak D match, TRBD1 (6 bases). Germline CDR1 MNHEY, CDR2 SVGAGI. The V and J ends lost 6 bases and 4 bases respectively, with 16 bases between them. This CDR3 has 15 residues. The chain's CDR3 is CASRSDRSSGNTIYF. CDR3 sequence (DNA): TGTGCCAGCAGAAGCGACAGGTCCTCGGGAAACACCATATATTTT.

The chain is built from TRBV9 and TRBJ2-3, with D tentatively TRBD2 (5 bases). The CDR3 runs to 15 residues. V was cut by 1 base and J by 9 bases, with 18 bases left in between. Per germline, CDR1 SGDLS and CDR2 YYNGEE. The CDR3 sequence is CASSVYSSGDNTQYF. CDR3 coding DNA: TGTGCCAGCAGCGTATACTCCAGCGGCGATAACACGCAGTATTTT.

This clone showed up just once. This sequence joins TRBV2 and TRBJ2-7, with TRBD2 matching over 7 bases. V lost 6 bases, J lost 5 bases, and 16 bases stayed unmatched. This CDR3 has 16 amino acids. CDR1 is SNHLY and CDR2 is FYNNEI in the germline V gene. CDR3 region: CASSASGGLPPHEQYF. CDR3 nucleotides: TGTGCCAGCAGCGCTTCGGGGGGACTGCCGCCCCACGAGCAGTACTTC.

This chain links TRBV11-3 with TRBJ2-1; TRBD2 matches 8 bases. CDR3 length: 16 amino acids. J lost 0 bases, V lost 4 bases, and 5 bases had no gene match. The V gene's germline CDR1 is SGHNT and CDR2 YENEEA. The CDR3 coding sequence is TGTGCCAGCAGCTCCGGGAGCGGGAGCTCCTACAATGAGCAGTTCTTC. This sequence encodes CASSSGSGSSYNEQFF.

This sequence joins TRBV27 and TRBJ2-1; 13 nucleotides align to TRBD2. CDR1 and CDR2 (germline): MNHEY, SMNVEV (reference sequence). Germline trimming cut 3 bases from V and 8 bases from J; bases unmatched to any gene: 4. The CDR3 covers 15 residues. CDR3 loop: CASSLGLAGFDEQFF. CDR3 DNA sequence: TGTGCCAGCAGTTTGGGACTAGCGGGATTCGATGAGCAGTTCTTC.

V usage is TRBV5-4 and J usage is TRBJ2-3, with 8 positions matching TRBD2. CDR3 length: 15 amino acids. V lost 1 base to trimming and J lost 5 bases; unmatched junction nucleotides: 6. CDR1 and CDR2 from the germline V gene are SGHNT and YYREEE (reference sequence). The CDR3 reads CASSLSSGWVDTQYF. CDR3 nucleotide sequence: TGTGCCAGCAGCTTGTCTAGCGGGTGGGTAGATACGCAGTATTTT.

This clone showed up just once. This chain joins TRBV18 and TRBJ1-1, with 7 nucleotides matching TRBD1. Germline CDR1 is KGHSH and CDR2 is LQKENI. The V and J ends lost 6 bases and 0 bases, in that order; junction bases with no gene match: 16. This CDR3 has 18 residues. The CDR3 here is CASSHPRQGLSMNTEAFF. As DNA, the CDR3 is TGTGCCAGCTCTCATCCAAGACAGGGATTGAGTATGAACACTGAAGCTTTCTTT.

This clone was detected a few times. V is TRBV3-1 (or the pseudogene TRBV3-2) and J is TRBJ2-2, with 14 bases fitting TRBD2. The CDR3 extends over 16 amino acids. CDR1 is LGHDT, CDR2 YNNKEL, per germline (reference sequence). V shed 4 bases, J shed 7 bases, and the junction held 5 bases outside the gene matches. The DNA of the CDR3 is TGTGCCAGCAGCCTCGGACTAGCGGGAGGTGTCGGGGAGCTGTTTTTT. Its translation: CASSLGLAGGVGELFF.

This clone has only a few counts. The chain carries TRBV5-4 and TRBJ2-7; TRBD1 agrees at 8 bases. Germline V lookup: CDR1 SGHNT, CDR2 YYREEE (reference sequence). V was clipped by 4 bases and J by 4 bases; unmatched bases: 7. This CDR3 region has 14 residues. This chain's CDR3 is CASSEGQVRYEQYF. CDR3 in DNA: TGTGCCAGCAGCGAGGGACAGGTTAGGTACGAGCAGTACTTC.

This clone was found once. The chain links TRBV9 to TRBJ1-3; D is unresolved. V lost 0 bases, J lost 7 bases, and 11 bases lay in between. This CDR3 region has 14 residues. Germline V CDR1 and CDR2: SGDLS, YYNGEE. CDR3: CASSVVGTGNTIYF. CDR3 DNA: TGTGCCAGCAGCGTAGTAGGCACGGGTAACACCATATATTTT.

The CDR3 loop reads CASSLLEGSTEAFF. CDR3 DNA: TGCGCCAGCAGCTTGTTGGAGGGGTCCACTGAAGCTTTCTTT. The chain uses TRBV5-1 and TRBJ1-1, with TRBD1 as a possible D gene (5 bases). Trimming removed 1 base at V and 4 bases at J, with 11 bases between. CDR1 is SGHRS and CDR2 is YFSETQ in the germline V gene. The CDR3 is made up of 14 amino acids.

The chain employs TRBV27 and TRBJ1-2; 9 nucleotides match TRBD1. V gave up 4 bases and J gave up 3 bases; unmatched junction bases: 6. The CDR3 consists of 15 residues. CDR1 is MNHEY and CDR2 is SMNVEV in the germline V gene (reference sequence). The CDR3 sequence: CASSSTGGGDYGYTF. CDR3 bases: TGTGCCAGCAGTTCGACAGGGGGAGGGGACTATGGCTACACCTTC.

This chain joins TRBV27 and TRBJ1-2; 7 nucleotides match TRBD1. CDR1 is MNHEY, CDR2 SMNVEV, per germline (reference sequence). J gave up 4 bases and V 3 bases, and 17 bases lay outside the gene matches. The CDR3 length is 18 residues. The CDR3 loop is CASSLGYRAGGSGYGYTF. The CDR3 coding sequence is TGTGCCAGCAGTTTGGGGTATCGGGCAGGGGGGTCGGGCTATGGCTACACCTTC.

A single count supports this clone. The gene calls are TRBV29-1 and TRBJ1-5; D is perhaps TRBD1 (5 bases). CDR1 and CDR2 (germline): SQVTM, ANQGSEA. Between the trimmed V and J ends, which lost 7 bases and 4 bases, there was a span of 20 bases. The CDR3 totals 15 residues. CDR3: CSASKSGGPNQPQHF. In DNA form, the CDR3 reads TGCAGCGCATCCAAAAGCGGGGGACCGAATCAGCCCCAGCATTTT.

This chain connects TRBV7-9 to TRBJ2-3, with D tentatively TRBD1 (6 bases). The CDR3 covers 13 residues. V gave up 3 bases and J gave up 5 bases, with 9 bases separating them. CDR1 and CDR2 (germline): SEHNR, FQNEAQ (reference sequence). The CDR3 coding sequence is TGTGCCAGCAGCTTTGGACAGAAAGATACGCAGTATTTT. Its protein product is CASSFGQKDTQYF.

The chain employs TRBV11-2 and TRBJ1-1; D gene uncertain. Germline V gene sequence: CDR1 SGHAT, CDR2 FQNNGV. The CDR3 has 19 amino acids. V gave up 5 bases and J gave up 2 bases, with 27 bases separating them. The CDR3 DNA is TGTGCCAGCAGCCTCTCAATCCTCGGAGAGGCCTCACGTAACACTGAAGCTTTCTTT. This codes for CASSLSILGEASRNTEAFF. Looking up the rest from reference TRBV11-2 and TRBJ1-1 gives the full variable domain: EAGVAQSPRYKIIEKRQSVAFWCNPISGHATLYWYQQILGQGPKLLIQFQNNGVVDDSQLPKDRFSAERLKGVDSTLKIQPAKLEDSAVYLCASSLSILGEASRNTEAFFGQGTRLTVV.

This chain joins TRBV7-6 and TRBJ2-3, with TRBD2 as a possible D gene (7 bases). The V end lost 3 bases, the J end lost 4 bases, and 23 bases lay between the germline ends. Germline-derived CDR1 and CDR2 are SGHVS and FNYEAQ. The CDR3 loop spans 18 amino acids. The CDR3 nucleotides read TGTGCCAGCAGCTTGGGGGCGGCGGGAGCGCTCAATGCAGATACGCAGTATTTT. Translation gives CASSLGAAGALNADTQYF.